This TCR beta chain was recorded in a study of blood T cell repertoires in COVID-19. Overall study context: PBMCs, B-cell-depleted T cells, or T cells were the source of the cDNA or gDNA that made up the material.

As originally analysed: Counts of nucleated cells, estimated from reference gene primer amplification, were obtained. Assay: immunoSEQ multiplex PCR; the TCRdb copy retains only in-frame clones and omits some. V and J calls and clone size come straight from that table; D and trimming were deduced from the DNA. The repertoire holds around 190,000 clones, with approximately 86% as singletons. In this sample, this clone turned up once. This CDR3 region has 12 residues. CDR1 and CDR2 from the germline V gene are KGHSH and LQKENI. V was shortened by 5 bases and J by 3 bases, with 8 bases between the two germline ends.

Material for sequencing was peripheral blood. The chain has TRBV18 and TRBJ2-7; the D gene is possibly TRBD1 (6 bases). This receptor was obtained from a man over 45 with active or convalescent COVID-19. The CDR3 region has the DNA TGTGCCAGCTCAATACAGGGCTACGAGCAGTACTTC. Encoded protein: CASSIQGYEQYF.